The clone carrying this T cell receptor (beta chain) was detected a few times. Its antigen is as yet unknown. These data originate in a study of response to subunit inactivated influenza vaccine. Study-wide results and caveats: Each seasonal flu vaccination may recruit only limited new T cells, authors suggested.

The length of the CDR3 is 14 residues. Germline V gene sequence: CDR1 SGHDN, CDR2 FVKESK. Trimming took 3 bases from V and 2 from J; bases not matched to a gene: 3. TCRdb reanalysed the RT-PCR reads using MiXCR and keeps one entry per CDR3 protein. The sample has fewer than 350,000 distinct CDR3 sequences, less than 25% seen once. The specimen was PBMCs from blood, collected approximately 20 months after vaccination. The V and J genes are TRBV14 and TRBJ2-5; 7 positions match TRBD1. The sequence derives from a man between 45 and 75 years old who received an inactivated influenza vaccine. Here the CDR3 reads CASSHRTGQETQYF. In DNA, the CDR3 is TGTGCCAGCAGCCATCGGACAGGTCAAGAGACCCAGTACTTC. Filled out from reference TRBV14 and TRBJ2-5, the complete variable domain reads EAGVTQFPSHSVIEKGQTVTLRCDPISGHDNLYWYRRVMGKEIKFLLHFVKESKQDESGMPNNRFLAERTGGTYSTLKVQPAELEDSGVYFCASSHRTGQETQYFGPGTRLLVL.